This T cell receptor (beta chain) was obtained from a study of blood T cell repertoires in COVID-19. Across the study: The study drew acute and convalescent COVID-19 samples from the United States, Italy and Spain. Sample material is recorded as cDNA or gDNA derived from T cells, B-cell-depleted T cells, or PBMCs.

The CDR3 runs to 11 residues. CDR1 is SGHAT and CDR2 is FQDESV in the germline V gene (reference sequence). Trimming pared 5 bases from V and 3 bases from J, leaving 5 bases between. The method was immunoSEQ multiplex PCR; TCRdb's version includes in-frame clones alone and lacks a portion of them. The table records about 49,000 clones, 90% to 95% of them present only once. The specimen was peripheral blood. V gene TRBV11-1 combines with J gene TRBJ2-7; D not resolved. The source is a human donor in a cohort sampled during active COVID-19. CDR3 in DNA: TGTGCCAGCAGCCCCAACTACGAGCAGTACTTC. As protein: CASSPNYEQYF.